This T cell receptor beta chain was profiled in a study of T cells in Graves' hyperthyroidism and ophthalmopathy. Many counts were recorded for this clonotype. As yet, its antigen is unknown. Amplification of TCR beta CDR3 regions used RNA as the template. First-round RT-PCR targeting the TCR CDR3 was performed with the HTBI primer set. TCRdb reprocessed the multiplex PCR reads via MiXCR and lists one record per CDR3 protein. The sample has around 660,000 distinct CDR3 sequences, 45% seen once. Points from the study as a whole: The blood repertoire included most of the expanded thyroid clonotypes above 0.001.

Germline loops: CDR1 MGHDK, CDR2 SYGVNS. Deletions cut 0 bases from V and 0 bases from J, with 14 bases between. The length of the CDR3 is 18 residues. The sample comprised peripheral blood or thyroid tissue (not recorded which). The TCR sequence derives from an adult man with Graves' disease, either hyperthyroidism or ophthalmopathy (not recorded which). V usage is TRBV25-1 and J usage is TRBJ1-4; possible D gene TRBD1, 6 bases. This CDR3 reads CASSEYVGGRSTNEKLFF. CDR3 DNA: TGTGCCAGCAGTGAATATGTAGGGGGACGCTCAACTAATGAAAAACTGTTTTTT.